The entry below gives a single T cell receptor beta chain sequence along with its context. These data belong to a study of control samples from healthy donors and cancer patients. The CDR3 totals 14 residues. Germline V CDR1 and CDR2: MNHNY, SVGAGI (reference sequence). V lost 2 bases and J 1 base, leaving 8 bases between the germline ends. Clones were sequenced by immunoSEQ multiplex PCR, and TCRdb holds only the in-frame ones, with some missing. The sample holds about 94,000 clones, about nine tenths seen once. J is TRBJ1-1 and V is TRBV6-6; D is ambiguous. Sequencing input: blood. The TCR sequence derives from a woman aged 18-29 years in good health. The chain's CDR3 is CASSYEYGNTEAFF. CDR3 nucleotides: TGTGCCAGCAGTTACGAATACGGGAACACTGAAGCTTTCTTT.